Listed here are 4 T cell receptor beta chains from one sample, sequenced in a study of T-cell memory formation after mild COVID-19. A single record per CDR3 protein comes from TCRdb applying MiXCR to the 5' RACE reads. Of about 290,000 distinct CDR3 sequences in the sample, roughly 15% were seen once. Material: PBMCs or a T cell subset sorted from them (not recorded which). The receptors were gathered from a man aged 18 to 29 who had mild COVID-19 (a few samples of this study predate the infection). Cell type and time point are not known.

This clonotype was seen only a few times. The chain combines TRBV10-3 with TRBJ1-1; D call uncertain. Trimming stripped 3 bases from V and 1 base from J, with 6 bases between. The CDR3 is 13 residues long. Germline V lookup: CDR1 ENHRY, CDR2 SYGVKD. CDR3 sequence reads: CAISDKGNTEAFF. The CDR3 region has the DNA TGTGCCATCAGTGACAAGGGGAACACTGAAGCTTTCTTT.

This clonotype was recorded many times. The chain employs TRBV5-6 and TRBJ2-5, with 8 bases identical to TRBD1. Germline loops: CDR1 SGHDT, CDR2 YYEEEE. J lost 1 base, V lost 5 bases, and 7 bases had no gene match. CDR3 size: 15 residues. CDR3 coding DNA: TGTGCCAGCAGGGCCGGGACAGGATTCCAAGAGACCCAGTACTTC. Translated: CASRAGTGFQETQYF. The full variable domain, completed using reference TRBV5-6 and TRBJ2-5, is DAGVTQSPTHLIKTRGQQVTLRCSPKSGHDTVSWYQQALGQGPQFIFQYYEEEERQRGNFPDRFSGHQFPNYSSELNVNALLLGDSALYLCASRAGTGFQETQYFGPGTRLLVL.

This rearrangement joins TRBV11-2 to TRBJ2-3; TRBD2 matches 8 bases. Germline CDR1 SGHAT, CDR2 FQNNGV. The length of the CDR3 is 16 residues. The V gene end was trimmed by 4 bases and the J gene end by 1 base; junction bases not matched to a gene: 7. The CDR3 protein is CASSYVSGGGTDTQYF. The CDR3 bases are TGTGCCAGCAGCTACGTTTCCGGGGGGGGCACAGATACGCAGTATTTT. The whole variable domain, remainder taken from reference TRBV11-2 and TRBJ2-3, is EAGVAQSPRYKIIEKRQSVAFWCNPISGHATLYWYQQILGQGPKLLIQFQNNGVVDDSQLPKDRFSAERLKGVDSTLKIQPAKLEDSAVYLCASSYVSGGGTDTQYFGPGTRLTVL.

The V call is TRBV6-2 or TRBV6-3, the J call TRBJ1-1; D not resolved. The germline V gene has CDR1 MNHEY and CDR2 SVGEGT. V was clipped by 8 bases and J by 2 bases, with 12 bases between them. The CDR3 length is 13 residues. The DNA of the CDR3 is TGTGCCAGCCGGATGTACCTAAACACTGAAGCTTTCTTT. It translates to CASRMYLNTEAFF.